This T cell receptor (beta chain) was found in a study of PD-1 blockade in classical Hodgkin lymphoma. The study's findings and limits: Patients with a complete response exhibited baseline diversity comparable to newly diagnosed patients. Repertoire differences lack defined causes, possibly disease activity or prior therapy.

Time point denoted: cycle 4 day 1 (C4D1), after five to seven weeks of nivolumab. All patients relapsed after autologous stem cell transplantation, and brentuximab vedotin exposure varied. Germline lookup yields CDR1 SGHTA and CDR2 FQGNSA. The V gene end was trimmed by 4 bases and the J gene end by 3 bases; junction bases not matched to a gene: 5. This CDR3 spans 15 amino acids. Data came from immunoSEQ multiplex PCR; TCRdb stores just in-frame clones and leaves some out. The sample shows about 90,000 clones, more than 80% of them seen only once. Turning to this clone: Its antigen remains unidentified.

The sample in question was peripheral blood mononuclear cells (PBMCs), obtained before the fourth cycle of nivolumab. V is TRBV7-2 and J is TRBJ1-5; 8 bases align to TRBD1. This TCR derives from a human donor with classical Hodgkin lymphoma. In DNA, the CDR3 is TGTGCCAGCAGCTGGGTACAGGGGGACAATCAGCCCCAGCATTTT. Translated: CASSWVQGDNQPQHF.